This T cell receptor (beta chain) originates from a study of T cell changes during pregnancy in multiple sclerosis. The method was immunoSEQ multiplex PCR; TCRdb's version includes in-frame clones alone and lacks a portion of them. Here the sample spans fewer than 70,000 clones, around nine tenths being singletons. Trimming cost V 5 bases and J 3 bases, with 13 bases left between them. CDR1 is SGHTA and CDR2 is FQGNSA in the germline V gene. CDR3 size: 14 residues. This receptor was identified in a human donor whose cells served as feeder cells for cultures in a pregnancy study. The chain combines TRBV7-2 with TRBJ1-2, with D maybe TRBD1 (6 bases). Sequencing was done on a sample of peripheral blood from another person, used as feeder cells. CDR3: CASSGSGGDYGYTF. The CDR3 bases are TGTGCCAGCAGCGGTAGCGGGGGCGACTATGGCTACACCTTC.